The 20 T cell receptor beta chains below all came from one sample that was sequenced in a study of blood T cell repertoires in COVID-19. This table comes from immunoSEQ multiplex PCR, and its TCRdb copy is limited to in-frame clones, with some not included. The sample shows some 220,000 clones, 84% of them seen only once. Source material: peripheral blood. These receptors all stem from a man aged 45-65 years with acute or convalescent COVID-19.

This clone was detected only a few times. The CDR3 here is CASSLDWGREEKLFF. The DNA for the CDR3 is TGCGCCAGCAGCTTGGATTGGGGGCGTGAGGAAAAACTGTTTTTT. This chain connects TRBV5-1 to TRBJ1-4, with a weak D call TRBD1 (6 bases). Germline-derived CDR1 and CDR2 are SGHRS and YFSETQ. V shed 0 bases and J shed 8 bases, with 14 bases lying between them. This CDR3 comprises 15 residues.

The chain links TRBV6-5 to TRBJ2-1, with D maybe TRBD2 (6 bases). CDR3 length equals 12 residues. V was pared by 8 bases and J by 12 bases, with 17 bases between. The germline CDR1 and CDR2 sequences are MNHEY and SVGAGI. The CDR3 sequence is CASRDFPGWQFF. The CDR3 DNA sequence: TGTGCCAGCCGGGACTTTCCGGGGTGGCAGTTCTTC.

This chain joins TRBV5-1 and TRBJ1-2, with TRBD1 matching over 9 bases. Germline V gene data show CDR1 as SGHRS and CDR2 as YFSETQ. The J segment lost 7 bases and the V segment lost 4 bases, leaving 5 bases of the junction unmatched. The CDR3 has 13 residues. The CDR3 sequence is CASSQGQGRGYTF. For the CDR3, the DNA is TGCGCCAGCAGCCAGGGACAGGGACGTGGCTACACCTTC. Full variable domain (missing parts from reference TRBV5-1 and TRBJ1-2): KAGVTQTPRYLIKTRGQQVTLSCSPISGHRSVSWYQQTPGQGLQFLFEYFSETQRNKGNFPGRFSGRQFSNSRSEMNVSTLELGDSALYLCASSQGQGRGYTFGSGTRLTVV.

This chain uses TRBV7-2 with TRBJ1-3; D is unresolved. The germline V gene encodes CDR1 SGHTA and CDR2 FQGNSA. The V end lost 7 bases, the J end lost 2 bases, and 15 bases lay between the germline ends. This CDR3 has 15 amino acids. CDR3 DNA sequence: TGTGCCAGCAACCCCCCCGGGAGAGCTGGAAACACCATATATTTT. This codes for CASNPPGRAGNTIYF.

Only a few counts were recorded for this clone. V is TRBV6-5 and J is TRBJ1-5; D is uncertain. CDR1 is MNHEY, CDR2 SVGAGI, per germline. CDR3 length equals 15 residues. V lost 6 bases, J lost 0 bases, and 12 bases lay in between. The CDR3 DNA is TGTGCCAGCAGAGTGTCAGGCGATAGCAATCAGCCCCAGCATTTT. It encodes CASRVSGDSNQPQHF.

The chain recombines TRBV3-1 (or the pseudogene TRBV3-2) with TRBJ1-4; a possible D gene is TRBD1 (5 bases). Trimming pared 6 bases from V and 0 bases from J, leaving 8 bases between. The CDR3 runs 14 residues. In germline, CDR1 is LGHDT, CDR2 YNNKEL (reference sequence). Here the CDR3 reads CASRQGPTNEKLFF. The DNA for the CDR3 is TGTGCCAGCAGGCAGGGCCCAACTAATGAAAAACTGTTTTTT.

The CDR3 region has the DNA TGTGCCTGGAGTGTAGGCAGTAACGGGCAGCCCCAGCATTTT. This encodes CAWSVGSNGQPQHF. This rearrangement joins TRBV30 to TRBJ1-5; no clear D. This CDR3 comprises 14 residues. V lost 0 bases to trimming and J lost 7 bases, with 13 bases between them. CDR1 is GTSNPN and CDR2 is SVGIG in the germline V gene (reference sequence).

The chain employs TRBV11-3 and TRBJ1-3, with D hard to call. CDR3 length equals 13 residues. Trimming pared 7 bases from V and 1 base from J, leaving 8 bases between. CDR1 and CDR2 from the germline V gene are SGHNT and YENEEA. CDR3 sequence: CASTGESGNTIYF. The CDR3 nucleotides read TGTGCCAGCACCGGAGAATCTGGAAACACCATATATTTT.

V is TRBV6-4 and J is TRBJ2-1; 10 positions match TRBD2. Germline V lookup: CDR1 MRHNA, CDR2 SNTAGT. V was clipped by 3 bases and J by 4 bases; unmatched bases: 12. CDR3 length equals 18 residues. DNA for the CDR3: TGTGCCAGCAGTGAGGGGGGGGAACTAGCGGGAATATACAATGAGCAGTTCTTC. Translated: CASSEGGELAGIYNEQFF.

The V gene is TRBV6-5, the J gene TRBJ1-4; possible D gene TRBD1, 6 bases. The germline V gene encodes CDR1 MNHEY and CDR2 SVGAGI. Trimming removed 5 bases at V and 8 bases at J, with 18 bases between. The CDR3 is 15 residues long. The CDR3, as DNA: TGTGCCAGCAGTAATTACAGGGCCCGGGAAGAAAAACTGTTTTTT. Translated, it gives CASSNYRAREEKLFF.

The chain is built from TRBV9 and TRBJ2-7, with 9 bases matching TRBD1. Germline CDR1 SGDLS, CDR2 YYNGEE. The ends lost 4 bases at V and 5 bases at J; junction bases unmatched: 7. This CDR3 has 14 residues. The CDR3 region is CASSPWTGAHEQYF. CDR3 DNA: TGTGCCAGCAGCCCCTGGACAGGGGCGCACGAGCAGTACTTC.

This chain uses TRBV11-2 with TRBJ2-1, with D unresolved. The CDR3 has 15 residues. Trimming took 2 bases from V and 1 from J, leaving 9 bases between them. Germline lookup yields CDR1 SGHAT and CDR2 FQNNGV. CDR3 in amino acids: CASSLSTGSYNEQFF. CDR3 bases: TGTGCCAGCAGCTTATCAACGGGTTCCTACAATGAGCAGTTCTTC.

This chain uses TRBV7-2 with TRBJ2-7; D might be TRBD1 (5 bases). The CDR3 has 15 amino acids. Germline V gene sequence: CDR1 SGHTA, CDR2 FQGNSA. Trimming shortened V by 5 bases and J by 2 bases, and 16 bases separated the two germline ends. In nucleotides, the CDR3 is TGTGCCAGCAGCCCTTGGGCAGGGTCAACCTACGAGCAGTACTTC. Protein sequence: CASSPWAGSTYEQYF.

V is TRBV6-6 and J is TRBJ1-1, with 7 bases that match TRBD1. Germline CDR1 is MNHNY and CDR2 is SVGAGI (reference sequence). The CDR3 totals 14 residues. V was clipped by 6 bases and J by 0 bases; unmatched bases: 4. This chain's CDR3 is CASRMGQMNTEAFF. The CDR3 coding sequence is TGTGCCAGCAGGATGGGACAGATGAACACTGAAGCTTTCTTT.

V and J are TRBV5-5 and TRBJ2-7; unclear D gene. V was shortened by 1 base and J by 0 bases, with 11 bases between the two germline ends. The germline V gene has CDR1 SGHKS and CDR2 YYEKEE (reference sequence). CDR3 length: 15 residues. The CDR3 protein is CASSLYPQSSYEQYF. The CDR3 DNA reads TGTGCCAGCAGCTTGTACCCACAGAGCTCCTACGAGCAGTACTTC.

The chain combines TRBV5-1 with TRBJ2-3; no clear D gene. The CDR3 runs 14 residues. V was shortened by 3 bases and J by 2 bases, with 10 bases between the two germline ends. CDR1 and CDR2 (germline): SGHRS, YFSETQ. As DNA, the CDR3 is TGCGCCAGCAGCTCTAATGCGGACACAGATACGCAGTATTTT. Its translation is CASSSNADTDTQYF.

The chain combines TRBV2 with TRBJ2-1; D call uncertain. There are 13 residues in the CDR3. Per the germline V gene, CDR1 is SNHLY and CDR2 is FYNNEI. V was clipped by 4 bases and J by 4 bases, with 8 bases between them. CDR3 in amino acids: CASSVWLYNEQFF. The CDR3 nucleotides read TGTGCCAGCAGTGTTTGGCTTTACAATGAGCAGTTCTTC.

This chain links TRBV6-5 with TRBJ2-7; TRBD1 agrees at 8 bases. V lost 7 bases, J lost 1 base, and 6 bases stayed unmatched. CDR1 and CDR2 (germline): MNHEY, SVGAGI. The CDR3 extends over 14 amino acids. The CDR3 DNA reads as TGTGCCAGCACCCAGACAGGGGAATCCTACGAGCAGTACTTC. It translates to CASTQTGESYEQYF.

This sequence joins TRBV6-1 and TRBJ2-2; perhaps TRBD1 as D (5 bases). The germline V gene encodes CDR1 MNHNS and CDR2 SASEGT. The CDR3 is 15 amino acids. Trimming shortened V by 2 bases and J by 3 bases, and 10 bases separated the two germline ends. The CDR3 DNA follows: TGTGCCAGCAGTGAAAGTGGGGCCTACACCGGGGAGCTGTTTTTT. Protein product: CASSESGAYTGELFF.

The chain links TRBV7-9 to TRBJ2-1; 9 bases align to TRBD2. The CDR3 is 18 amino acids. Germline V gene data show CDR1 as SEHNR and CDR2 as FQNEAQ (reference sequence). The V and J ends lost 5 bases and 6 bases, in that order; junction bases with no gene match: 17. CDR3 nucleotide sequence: TGTGCCAGCAGCCAAACCGGGGCTAGCGGGATTCGGTCCAATGAGCAGTTCTTC. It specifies CASSQTGASGIRSNEQFF.